Listed below are T cell receptor beta chains from one sample, sequenced in a study of blood T cell repertoires in COVID-19. Sequencing used immunoSEQ multiplex PCR; TCRdb keeps in-frame clones, though not all of them. The sample has approximately 170,000 clones, 80% seen once. The sample was PBMCs or T cells enriched from blood (not recorded which). These receptors originate from a man aged 40-49 years who had recovered from COVID-19. Both conserved end residues are part of each CDR3. D genes are given only for firm matches. The size field is filled for only some rows; it gives once, few, many or a size class.

clone_size	v_call	d_call	j_call	cdr3_aa	cdr3_nt
.	TRBV6-5	TRBD1	TRBJ1-1	CASSYLGTGNTEAFF	TGTGCCAGCAGTTACCTCGGGACAGGTAACACTGAAGCTTTCTTT
.	TRBV19	TRBD1	TRBJ1-1	CASRTRGSGEAFF	TGTGCCAGTCGTACCAGGGGGAGTGGCGAAGCTTTCTTT
.	TRBV3-1/TRBV3-2	TRBD1	TRBJ1-1	CASSRNRGLGTEAFF	TGTGCCAGCAGCCGAAACAGGGGGCTCGGCACTGAAGCTTTCTTT
.	TRBV18	TRBD1	TRBJ1-2	CASSQTYGTVDRAGYTF	TGTGCCAGCTCCCAAACCTACGGGACAGTTGACCGCGCTGGCTACACCTTC
.	TRBV19	TRBD1	TRBJ1-2	CASSATGGWSYTF	TGTGCCAGTAGTGCAACAGGGGGCTGGAGCTACACCTTC
.	TRBV30	.	TRBJ1-2	CADGRPGGGYTF	TGTGCCGATGGACGGCCCGGCGGGGGCTACACCTTC
.	TRBV7-2	TRBD1	TRBJ2-1	CASSFGQGGFF	TGTGCCAGCAGCTTCGGACAGGGAGGGTTCTTC
.	TRBV10-3	.	TRBJ1-2	CAISDRTGNGGYTF	TGTGCCATCAGTGACCGAACAGGGAATGGTGGCTACACCTTC
.	TRBV9	.	TRBJ1-5	CASSVARTARRYSNQPQHF	TGTGCCAGCAGCGTCGCCAGGACAGCACGCAGGTATAGCAATCAGCCCCAGCATTTT
.	TRBV7-9	TRBD1	TRBJ2-3	CASSSSQGAPDTQYF	TGTGCCAGCAGCTCCAGTCAGGGGGCCCCAGATACGCAGTATTTT
.	TRBV6-5	TRBD1	TRBJ1-5	CASATGGAGQPQHF	TGTGCCAGTGCGACAGGGGGCGCAGGTCAGCCCCAGCATTTT
few	TRBV27	.	TRBJ2-1	CASSFIGGSYNEQFF	TGTGCCAGCAGTTTTATTGGGGGGTCCTACAATGAGCAGTTCTTC
.	TRBV14	.	TRBJ2-2	CASSHRDKGGELFF	TGTGCCAGCAGCCATAGGGACAAGGGCGGGGAGCTGTTTTTT
.	TRBV9	TRBD2	TRBJ2-5	CASSGAGWQETQYF	TGTGCCAGCAGCGGAGCGGGGTGGCAAGAGACCCAGTACTTC
.	TRBV10-2	.	TRBJ1-5	CASSGQQSNQPQHF	TGCGCCAGCAGTGGCCAACAGAGCAATCAGCCCCAGCATTTT
.	TRBV27	.	TRBJ2-2	CASSPRAGQGGELFF	TGTGCCAGCAGTCCCCGCGCGGGGCAAGGCGGGGAGCTGTTTTTT
.	TRBV7-8	.	TRBJ2-3	CASSLWAQVPTDTQYF	TGTGCCAGCAGCTTATGGGCGCAGGTACCCACAGATACGCAGTATTTT
few	TRBV19	TRBD1	TRBJ1-1	CASSRDRRMNTEAFF	TGTGCCAGTAGCCGGGACAGAAGGATGAACACTGAAGCTTTCTTT
.	TRBV5-1	.	TRBJ1-1	CASSLVGGGDTEAFF	TGCGCCAGCAGCCTGGTCGGCGGGGGCGACACTGAAGCTTTCTTT
few	TRBV19	TRBD1	TRBJ1-5	CASSMSGTGVNQPQHF	TGTGCCAGTAGTATGAGCGGGACAGGGGTCAATCAGCCCCAGCATTTT
.	TRBV30	.	TRBJ1-1	CAWSPSGPGYAFF	TGTGCCTGGAGTCCCTCCGGCCCGGGGTACGCTTTCTTT
.	TRBV12-3/TRBV12-4	.	TRBJ1-1	CASSLGPGEAFF	TGTGCCAGCAGTTTAGGGCCGGGGGAAGCTTTCTTT
.	TRBV6-5	TRBD1	TRBJ1-1	CASSYQGAFNTEAFF	TGTGCCAGCAGTTACCAGGGGGCTTTTAACACTGAAGCTTTCTTT
few	TRBV7-2	.	TRBJ1-5	CASSLGGGGQPQHF	TGTGCCAGCAGCCTCGGGGGAGGTGGTCAGCCCCAGCATTTT
.	TRBV5-1	.	TRBJ1-1	CASSFGGTRDTEAFF	TGCGCCAGCAGCTTTGGCGGTACTAGGGACACTGAAGCTTTCTTT
.	TRBV2	TRBD2	TRBJ2-5	CASSGAGGARETQYF	TGTGCCAGCAGTGGGGCCGGGGGGGCCCGGGAGACCCAGTACTTC
.	TRBV6-5	TRBD2	TRBJ2-2	CASSLAGDPPGELFF	TGTGCCAGCAGCCTAGCGGGGGACCCCCCCGGGGAGCTGTTTTTT